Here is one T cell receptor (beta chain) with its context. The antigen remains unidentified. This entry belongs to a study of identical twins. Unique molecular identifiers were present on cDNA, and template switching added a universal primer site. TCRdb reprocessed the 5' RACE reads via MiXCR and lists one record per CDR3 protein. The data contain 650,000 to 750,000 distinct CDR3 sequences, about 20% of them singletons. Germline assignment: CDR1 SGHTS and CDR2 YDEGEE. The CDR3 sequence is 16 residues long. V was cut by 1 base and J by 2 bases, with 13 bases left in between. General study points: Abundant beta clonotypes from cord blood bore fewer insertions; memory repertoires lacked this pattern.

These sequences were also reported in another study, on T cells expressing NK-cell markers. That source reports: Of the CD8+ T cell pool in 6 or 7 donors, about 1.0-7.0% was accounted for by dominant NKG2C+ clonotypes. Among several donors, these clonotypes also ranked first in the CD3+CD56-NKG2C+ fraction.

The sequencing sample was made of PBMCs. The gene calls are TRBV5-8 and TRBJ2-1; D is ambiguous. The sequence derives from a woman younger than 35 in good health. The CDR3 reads CASSLFAVLTYNEQFF. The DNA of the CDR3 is TGTGCCAGCAGCTTGTTTGCGGTACTCACCTACAATGAGCAGTTCTTC.